This T cell receptor beta chain originates from a study of tumor and adjacent non-tumor tissue in lung cancer. Turning to the study itself: Stage I to III disease affected 9 to 10 men and roughly 5 women aged about 31 to 85. Study-level results: TCR diversity was significantly greater in tumor than normal lung tissue.

The library came from three nested PCR rounds adapted from ARM-PCR protocols. TCRdb re-called the multiplex PCR reads through MiXCR, storing one row per CDR3 protein. The sample contains roughly 69,000 distinct CDR3 sequences, more than 65% of which appear only once. No cell sorting was done before RNA was extracted from the tissue. Distant lung tissue was collected more than 3 cm away from the tumor edge. Worth noting for this clonotype: What it recognizes is unknown. Sequence at one end of the junction differs from germline and may be a read error.

The CDR3 extends over 14 amino acids. Germline loops: CDR1 SQVTM, CDR2 ANQGSEA. The specimen was distant non-tumor lung tissue. The chain has TRBV29-1 and TRBJ1-3; unclear D gene. This receptor was obtained from a man in his 60s with non-small cell lung cancer. The CDR3 coding sequence is TGCAGCGTTACCGTTGCAACCTCTGGAGACACCATATATTTT. It translates to CSVTVATSGDTIYF.